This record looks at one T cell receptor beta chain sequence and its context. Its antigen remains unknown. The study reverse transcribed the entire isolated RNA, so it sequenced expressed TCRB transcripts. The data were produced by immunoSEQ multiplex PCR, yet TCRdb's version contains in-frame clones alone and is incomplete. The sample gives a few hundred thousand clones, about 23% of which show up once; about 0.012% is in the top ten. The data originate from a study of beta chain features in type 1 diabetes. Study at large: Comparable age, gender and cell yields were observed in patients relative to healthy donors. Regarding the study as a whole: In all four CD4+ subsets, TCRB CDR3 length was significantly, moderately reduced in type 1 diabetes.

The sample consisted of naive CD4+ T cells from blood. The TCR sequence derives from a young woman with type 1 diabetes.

The CDR3 DNA is TGCAGCGTTGCTAGCGGGAGGACAGATGAGCAGTTCTTC. Its translation is CSVASGRTDEQFF. The chain couples TRBV29-1 to TRBJ2-1, with TRBD2 identical over 11 bases. Trimming cost V 4 bases and J 8 bases; bases outside gene matches: 4. The CDR3 loop spans 13 amino acids. The germline CDR1 and CDR2 sequences are SQVTM and ANQGSEA.